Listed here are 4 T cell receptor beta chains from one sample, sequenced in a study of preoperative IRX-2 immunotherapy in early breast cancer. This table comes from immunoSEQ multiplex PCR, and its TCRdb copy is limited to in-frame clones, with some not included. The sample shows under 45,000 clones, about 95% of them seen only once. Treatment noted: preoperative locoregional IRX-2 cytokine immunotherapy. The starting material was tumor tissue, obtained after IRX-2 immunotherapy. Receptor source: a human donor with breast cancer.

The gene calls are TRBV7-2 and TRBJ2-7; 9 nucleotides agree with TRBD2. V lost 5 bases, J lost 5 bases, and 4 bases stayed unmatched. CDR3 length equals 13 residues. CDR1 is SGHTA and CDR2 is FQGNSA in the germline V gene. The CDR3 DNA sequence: TGTGCCAGCAGCCTCGTAGCGGGGGACGAGCAGTACTTC. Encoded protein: CASSLVAGDEQYF.

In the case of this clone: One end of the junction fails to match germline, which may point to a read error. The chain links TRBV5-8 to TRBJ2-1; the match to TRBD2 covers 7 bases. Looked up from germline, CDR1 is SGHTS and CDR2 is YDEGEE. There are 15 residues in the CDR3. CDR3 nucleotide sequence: TGTGCCACCAGCAGAAGGTTTGCGGGAGACAGTCATAAATTCTTC. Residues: CATSRRFAGDSHKFF.

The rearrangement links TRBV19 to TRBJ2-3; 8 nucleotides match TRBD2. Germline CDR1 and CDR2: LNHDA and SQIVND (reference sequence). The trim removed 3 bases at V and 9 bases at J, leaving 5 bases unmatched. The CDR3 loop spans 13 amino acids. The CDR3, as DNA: TGTGCCAGTAGTATCCCGGGGGGGCAAACGCAGTATTTT. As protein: CASSIPGGQTQYF.

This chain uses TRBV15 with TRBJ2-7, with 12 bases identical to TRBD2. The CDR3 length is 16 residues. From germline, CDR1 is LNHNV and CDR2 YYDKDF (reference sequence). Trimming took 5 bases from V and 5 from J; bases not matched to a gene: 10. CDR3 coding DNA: TGTGCCACCAGCGACCCCCCTAGCGGGAGGGTTGACGAGCAGTACTTC. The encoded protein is CATSDPPSGRVDEQYF.